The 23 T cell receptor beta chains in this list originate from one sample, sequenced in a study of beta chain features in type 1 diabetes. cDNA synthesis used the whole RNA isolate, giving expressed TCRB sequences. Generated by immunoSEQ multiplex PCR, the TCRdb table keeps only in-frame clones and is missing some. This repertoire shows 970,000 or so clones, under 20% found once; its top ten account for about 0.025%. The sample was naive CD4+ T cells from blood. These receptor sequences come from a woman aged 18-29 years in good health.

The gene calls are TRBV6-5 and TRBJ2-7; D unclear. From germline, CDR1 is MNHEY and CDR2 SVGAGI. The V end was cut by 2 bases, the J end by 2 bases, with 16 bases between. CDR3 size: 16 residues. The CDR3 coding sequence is TGTGCCAGCAGTTACCAGTCGGACCCAGCTACCTACGAGCAGTACTTC. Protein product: CASSYQSDPATYEQYF.

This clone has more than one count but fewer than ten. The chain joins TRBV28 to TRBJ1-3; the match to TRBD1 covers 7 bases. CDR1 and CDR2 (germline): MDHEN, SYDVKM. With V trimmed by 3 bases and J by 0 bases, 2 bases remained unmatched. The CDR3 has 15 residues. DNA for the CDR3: TGTGCCAGCAGTTTTAGGGACAGCTCTGGAAACACCATATATTTT. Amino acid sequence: CASSFRDSSGNTIYF.

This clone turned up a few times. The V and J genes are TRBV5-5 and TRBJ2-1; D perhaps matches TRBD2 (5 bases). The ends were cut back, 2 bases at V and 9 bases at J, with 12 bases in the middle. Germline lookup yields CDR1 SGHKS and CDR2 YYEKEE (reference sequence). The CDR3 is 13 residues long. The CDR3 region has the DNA TGTGCCAGCAGCTTTTCGTTGAGCGGTGAGCAGTTCTTC. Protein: CASSFSLSGEQFF.

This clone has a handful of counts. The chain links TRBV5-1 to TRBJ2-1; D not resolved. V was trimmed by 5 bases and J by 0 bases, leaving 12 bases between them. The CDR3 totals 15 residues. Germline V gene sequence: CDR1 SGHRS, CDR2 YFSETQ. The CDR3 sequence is CASSFPNPSYNEQFF. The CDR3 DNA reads TGCGCCAGCAGTTTCCCTAACCCCTCCTACAATGAGCAGTTCTTC.

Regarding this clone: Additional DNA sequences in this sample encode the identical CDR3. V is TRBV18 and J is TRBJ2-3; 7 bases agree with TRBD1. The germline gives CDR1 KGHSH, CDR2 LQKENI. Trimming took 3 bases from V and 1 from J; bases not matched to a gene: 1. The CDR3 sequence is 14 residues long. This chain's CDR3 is CASSPTGGTDTQYF. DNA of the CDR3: TGTGCCAGCTCACCTACAGGGGGCACAGATACGCAGTATTTT.

The DNA for the CDR3 is TGTGCCACCAGCAGAGTATATGGCTATGGCTACACCTTC. Translating gives CATSRVYGYGYTF. The V call is TRBV15, the J call TRBJ1-2; D unresolved. The CDR3 contains 13 residues. Between the trimmed V and J ends, which lost 1 base and 4 bases, there was a span of 7 bases. Germline-derived CDR1 and CDR2 are LNHNV and YYDKDF (reference sequence).

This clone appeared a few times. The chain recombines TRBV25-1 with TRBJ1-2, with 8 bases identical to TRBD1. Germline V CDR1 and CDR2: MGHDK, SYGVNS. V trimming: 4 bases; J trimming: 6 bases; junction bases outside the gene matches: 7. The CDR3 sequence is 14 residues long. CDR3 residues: CASSVQGAFDGYTF. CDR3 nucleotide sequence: TGTGCCAGCAGTGTTCAGGGGGCGTTCGATGGCTACACCTTC.

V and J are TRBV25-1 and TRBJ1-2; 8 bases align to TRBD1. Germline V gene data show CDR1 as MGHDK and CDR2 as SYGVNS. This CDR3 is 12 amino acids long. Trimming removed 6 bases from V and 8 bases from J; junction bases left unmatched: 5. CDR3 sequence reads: CASSGQGWGYTF. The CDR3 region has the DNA TGTGCCAGCAGCGGACAGGGATGGGGCTACACCTTC.

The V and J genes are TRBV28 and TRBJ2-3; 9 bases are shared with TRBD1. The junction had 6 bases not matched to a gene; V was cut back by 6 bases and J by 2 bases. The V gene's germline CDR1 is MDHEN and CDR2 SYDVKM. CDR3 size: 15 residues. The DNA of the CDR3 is TGTGCCAGCAGCCTCGGGACAGGGCACACAGATACGCAGTATTTT. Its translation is CASSLGTGHTDTQYF.

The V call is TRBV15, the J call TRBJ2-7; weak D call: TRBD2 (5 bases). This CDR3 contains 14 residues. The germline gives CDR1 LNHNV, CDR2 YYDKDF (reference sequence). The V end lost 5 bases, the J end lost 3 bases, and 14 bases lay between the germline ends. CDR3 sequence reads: CATSPGRVDYEQYF. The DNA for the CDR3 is TGTGCCACCAGCCCTGGGCGGGTGGACTACGAGCAGTACTTC.

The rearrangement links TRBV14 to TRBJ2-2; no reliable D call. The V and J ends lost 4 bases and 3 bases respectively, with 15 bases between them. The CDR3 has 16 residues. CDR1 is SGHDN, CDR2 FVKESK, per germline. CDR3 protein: CASSPLHEPDTGELFF. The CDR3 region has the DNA TGTGCCAGCAGCCCCCTACATGAGCCGGACACCGGGGAGCTGTTTTTT.

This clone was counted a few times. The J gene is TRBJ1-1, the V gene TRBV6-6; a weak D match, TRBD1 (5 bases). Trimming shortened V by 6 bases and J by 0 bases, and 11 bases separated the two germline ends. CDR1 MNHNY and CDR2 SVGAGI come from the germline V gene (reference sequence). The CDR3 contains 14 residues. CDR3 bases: TGTGCCAGCAGACAACAGGCCATGAACACTGAAGCTTTCTTT. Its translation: CASRQQAMNTEAFF.

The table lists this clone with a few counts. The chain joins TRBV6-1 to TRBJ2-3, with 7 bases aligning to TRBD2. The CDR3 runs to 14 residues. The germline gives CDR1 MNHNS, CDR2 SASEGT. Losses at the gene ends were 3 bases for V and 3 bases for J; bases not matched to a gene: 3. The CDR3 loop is CASSDAGATDTQYF. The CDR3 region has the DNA TGTGCCAGCAGTGACGCGGGAGCAACAGATACGCAGTATTTT.

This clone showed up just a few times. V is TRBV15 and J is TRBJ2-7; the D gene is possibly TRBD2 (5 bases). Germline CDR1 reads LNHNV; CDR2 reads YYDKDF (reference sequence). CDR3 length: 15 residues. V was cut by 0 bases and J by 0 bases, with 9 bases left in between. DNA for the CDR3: TGTGCCACCAGCAGAGATAAAAGCGGCTCCTACGAGCAGTACTTC. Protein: CATSRDKSGSYEQYF.

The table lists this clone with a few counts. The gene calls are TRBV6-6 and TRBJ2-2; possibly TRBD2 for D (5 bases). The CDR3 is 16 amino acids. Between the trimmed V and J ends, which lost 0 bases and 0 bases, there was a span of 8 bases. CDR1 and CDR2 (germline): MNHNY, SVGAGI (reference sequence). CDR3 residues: CASSYSARANTGELFF. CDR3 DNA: TGTGCCAGCAGTTACTCGGCGCGGGCGAACACCGGGGAGCTGTTTTTT.

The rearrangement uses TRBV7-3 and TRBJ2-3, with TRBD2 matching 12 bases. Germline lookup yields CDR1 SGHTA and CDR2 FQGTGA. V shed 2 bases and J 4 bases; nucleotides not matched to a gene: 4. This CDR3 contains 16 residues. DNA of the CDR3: TGTGCCAGCAGCTTACCCCTAGCGGGAGGGCCAGATACGCAGTATTTT. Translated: CASSLPLAGGPDTQYF.

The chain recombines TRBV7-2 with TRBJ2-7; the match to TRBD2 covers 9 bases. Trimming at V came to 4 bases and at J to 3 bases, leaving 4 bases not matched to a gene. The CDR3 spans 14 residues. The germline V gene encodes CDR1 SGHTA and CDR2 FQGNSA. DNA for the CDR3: TGTGCCAGCAGCTCGCTAGCGGGAAACTACGAGCAGTACTTC. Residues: CASSSLAGNYEQYF. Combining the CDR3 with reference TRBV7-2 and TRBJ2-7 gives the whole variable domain GAGVSQSPSNKVTEKGKDVELRCDPISGHTALYWYRQSLGQGLEFLIYFQGNSAPDKSGLPSDRFSAERTGGSVSTLTIQRTQQEDSAVYLCASSSLAGNYEQYFGPGTRLTVT.

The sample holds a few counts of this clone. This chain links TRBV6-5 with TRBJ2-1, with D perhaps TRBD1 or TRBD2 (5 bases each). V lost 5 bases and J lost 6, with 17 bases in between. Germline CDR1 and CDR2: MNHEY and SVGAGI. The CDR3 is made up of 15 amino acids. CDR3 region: CASSNRGRPSNEQFF. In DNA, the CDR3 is TGTGCCAGCAGTAACCGGGGCCGCCCAAGCAATGAGCAGTTCTTC.

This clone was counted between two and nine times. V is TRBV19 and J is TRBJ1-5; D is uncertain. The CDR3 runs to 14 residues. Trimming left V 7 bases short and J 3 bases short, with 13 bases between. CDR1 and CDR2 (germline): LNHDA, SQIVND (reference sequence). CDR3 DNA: TGTGCCAGTAATAATGGGAGAGTCAATCAGCCCCAGCATTTT. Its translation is CASNNGRVNQPQHF.

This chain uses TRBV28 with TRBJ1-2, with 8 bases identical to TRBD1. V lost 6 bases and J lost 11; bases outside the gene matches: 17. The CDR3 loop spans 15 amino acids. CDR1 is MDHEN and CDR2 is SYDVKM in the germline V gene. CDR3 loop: CASSNAGTGTLVYTF. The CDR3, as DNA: TGTGCCAGCAGCAATGCAGGGACAGGCACTTTGGTTTACACCTTC.

The CDR3 here is CASSGIPDTQYF. The CDR3 nucleotides are TGTGCCAGCAGCGGGATTCCGGATACGCAGTATTTT. This chain uses TRBV7-9 with TRBJ2-3; D remains unclear. V was pared by 5 bases and J by 6 bases, with 9 bases between. From germline, CDR1 is SEHNR and CDR2 FQNEAQ (reference sequence). The CDR3 totals 12 residues.

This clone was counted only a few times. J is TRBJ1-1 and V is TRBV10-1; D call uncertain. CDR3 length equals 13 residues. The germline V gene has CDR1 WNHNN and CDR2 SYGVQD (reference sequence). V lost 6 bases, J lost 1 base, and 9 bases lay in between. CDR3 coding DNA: TGCGCCAGCAGGACGGGTTGGAACACTGAAGCTTTCTTT. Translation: CASRTGWNTEAFF.

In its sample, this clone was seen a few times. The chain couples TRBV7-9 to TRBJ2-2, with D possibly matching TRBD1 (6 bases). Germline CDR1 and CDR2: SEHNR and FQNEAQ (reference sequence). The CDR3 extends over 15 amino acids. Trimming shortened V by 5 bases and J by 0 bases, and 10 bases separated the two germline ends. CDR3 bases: TGTGCCAGCAGCCGAGCAGGGGCGAACACCGGGGAGCTGTTTTTT. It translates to CASSRAGANTGELFF. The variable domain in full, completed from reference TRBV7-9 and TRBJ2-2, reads DTGVSQNPRHKITKRGQNVTFRCDPISEHNRLYWYRQTLGQGPEFLTYFQNEAQLEKSRLLSDRFSAERPKGSFSTLEIQRTEQGDSAMYLCASSRAGANTGELFFGEGSRLTVL.